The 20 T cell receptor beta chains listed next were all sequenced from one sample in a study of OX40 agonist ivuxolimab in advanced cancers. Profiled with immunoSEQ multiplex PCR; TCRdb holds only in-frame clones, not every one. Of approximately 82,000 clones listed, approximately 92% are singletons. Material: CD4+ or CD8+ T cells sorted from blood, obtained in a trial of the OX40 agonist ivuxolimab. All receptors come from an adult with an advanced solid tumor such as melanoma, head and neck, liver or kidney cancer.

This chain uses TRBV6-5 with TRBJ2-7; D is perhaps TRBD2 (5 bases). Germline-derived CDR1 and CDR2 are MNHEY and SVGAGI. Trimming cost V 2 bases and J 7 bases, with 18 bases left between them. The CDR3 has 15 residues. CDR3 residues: CASSYTRRGSLEQYF. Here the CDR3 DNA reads TGTGCCAGCAGTTACACACGGCGCGGGTCATTGGAGCAGTACTTC.

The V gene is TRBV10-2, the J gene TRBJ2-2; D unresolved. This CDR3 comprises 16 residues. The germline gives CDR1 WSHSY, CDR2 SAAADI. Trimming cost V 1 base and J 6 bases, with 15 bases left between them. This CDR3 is CASSEYRVAAAGELFF. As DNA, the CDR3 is TGCGCCAGCAGTGAGTATAGGGTCGCGGCCGCCGGGGAGCTGTTTTTT.

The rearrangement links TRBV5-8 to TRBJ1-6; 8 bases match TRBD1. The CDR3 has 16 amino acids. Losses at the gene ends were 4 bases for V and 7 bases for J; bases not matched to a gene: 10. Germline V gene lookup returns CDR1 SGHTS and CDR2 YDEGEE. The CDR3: CASSPGQGGRNSPLHF. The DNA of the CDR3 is TGTGCCAGCAGCCCTGGACAGGGAGGTCGCAATTCACCCCTCCACTTT.

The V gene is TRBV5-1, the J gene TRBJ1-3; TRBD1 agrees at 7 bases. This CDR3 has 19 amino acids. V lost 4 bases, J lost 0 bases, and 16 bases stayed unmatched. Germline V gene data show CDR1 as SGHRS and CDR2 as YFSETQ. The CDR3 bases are TGCGCCAGCAGCCTGAGGCCAGGGGGTAGCCACCTCTCTGGAAACACCATATATTTT. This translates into CASSLRPGGSHLSGNTIYF.

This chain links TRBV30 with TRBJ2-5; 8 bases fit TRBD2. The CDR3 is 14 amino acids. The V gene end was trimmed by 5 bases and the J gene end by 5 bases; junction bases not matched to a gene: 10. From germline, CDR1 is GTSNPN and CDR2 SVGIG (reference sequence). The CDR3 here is CAWSGTREGETQYF. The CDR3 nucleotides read TGTGCCTGGTCAGGGACTAGAGAAGGGGAGACCCAGTACTTC.

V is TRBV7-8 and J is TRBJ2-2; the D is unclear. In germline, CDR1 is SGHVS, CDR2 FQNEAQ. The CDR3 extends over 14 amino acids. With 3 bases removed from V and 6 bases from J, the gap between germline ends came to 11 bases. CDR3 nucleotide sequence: TGTGCCAGCAGCTTCCGCCCACCACCCGGGGAGCTGTTTTTT. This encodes CASSFRPPPGELFF.

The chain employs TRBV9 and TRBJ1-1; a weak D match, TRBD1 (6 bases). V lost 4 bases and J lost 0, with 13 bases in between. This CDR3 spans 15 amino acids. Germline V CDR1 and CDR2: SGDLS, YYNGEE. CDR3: CASSYREGMNTEAFF. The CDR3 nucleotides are TGTGCCAGCAGCTACAGGGAAGGCATGAACACTGAAGCTTTCTTT. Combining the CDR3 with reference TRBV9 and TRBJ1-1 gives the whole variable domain DSGVTQTPKHLITATGQRVTLRCSPRSGDLSVYWYQQSLDQGLQFLIQYYNGEERAKGNILERFSAQQFPDLHSELNLSSLELGDSALYFCASSYREGMNTEAFFGQGTRLTVV.

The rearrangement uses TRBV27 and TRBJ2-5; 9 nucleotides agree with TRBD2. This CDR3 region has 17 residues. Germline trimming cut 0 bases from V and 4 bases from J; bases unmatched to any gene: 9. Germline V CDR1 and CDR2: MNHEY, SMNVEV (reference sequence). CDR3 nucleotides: TGTGCCAGCAGTTTATCGAGGGCGGGGGGGCCGTCAGAGACCCAGTACTTC. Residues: CASSLSRAGGPSETQYF.

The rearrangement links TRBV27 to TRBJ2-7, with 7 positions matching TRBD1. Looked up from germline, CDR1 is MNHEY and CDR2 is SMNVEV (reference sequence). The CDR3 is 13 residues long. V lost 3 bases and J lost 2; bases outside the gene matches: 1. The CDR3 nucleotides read TGTGCCAGCAGTTTGACAGGGCCCTACGAGCAGTACTTC. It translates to CASSLTGPYEQYF.

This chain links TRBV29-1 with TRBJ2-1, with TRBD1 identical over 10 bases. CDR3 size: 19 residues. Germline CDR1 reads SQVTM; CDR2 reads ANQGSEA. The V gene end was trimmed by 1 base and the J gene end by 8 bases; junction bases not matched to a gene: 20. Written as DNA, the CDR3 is TGCAGCGTTGAAGGGTATCTAAAGAGCGGACAGGGGGGTGGCGATGAGCAGTTCTTC. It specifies CSVEGYLKSGQGGGDEQFF.

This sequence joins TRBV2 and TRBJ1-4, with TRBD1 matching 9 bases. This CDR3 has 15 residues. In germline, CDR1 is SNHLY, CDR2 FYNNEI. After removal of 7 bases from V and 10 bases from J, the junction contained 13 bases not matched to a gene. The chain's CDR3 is CASNPNSGTGPKLFF. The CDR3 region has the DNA TGTGCCAGCAATCCTAACAGCGGGACAGGGCCAAAACTGTTTTTT.

CDR3 protein: CASSVWGGEFYEQYF. The CDR3 DNA follows: TGTGCCAGCAGTGTATGGGGGGGAGAATTTTACGAGCAGTACTTC. This chain connects TRBV6-1 to TRBJ2-7; 7 positions agree with TRBD2. V dropped 4 bases and J dropped 4; count of bases not matched to a gene: 10. Germline assignment: CDR1 MNHNS and CDR2 SASEGT. The CDR3 contains 15 residues.

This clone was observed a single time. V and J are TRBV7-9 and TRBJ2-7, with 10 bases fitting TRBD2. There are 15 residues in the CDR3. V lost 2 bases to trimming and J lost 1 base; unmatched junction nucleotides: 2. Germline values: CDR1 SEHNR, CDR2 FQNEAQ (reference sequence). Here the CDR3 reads CASSLIAGGSYEQYF. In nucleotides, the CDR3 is TGTGCCAGCAGCTTAATAGCGGGAGGTTCCTACGAGCAGTACTTC. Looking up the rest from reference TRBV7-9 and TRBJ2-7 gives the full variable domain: DTGVSQNPRHKITKRGQNVTFRCDPISEHNRLYWYRQTLGQGPEFLTYFQNEAQLEKSRLLSDRFSAERPKGSFSTLEIQRTEQGDSAMYLCASSLIAGGSYEQYFGPGTRLTVT.

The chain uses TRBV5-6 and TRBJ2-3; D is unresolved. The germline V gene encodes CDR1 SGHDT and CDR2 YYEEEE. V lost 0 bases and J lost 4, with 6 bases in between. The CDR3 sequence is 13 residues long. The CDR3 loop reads CASSLEHADTQYF. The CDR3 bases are TGTGCCAGCAGCTTGGAGCACGCAGATACGCAGTATTTT.

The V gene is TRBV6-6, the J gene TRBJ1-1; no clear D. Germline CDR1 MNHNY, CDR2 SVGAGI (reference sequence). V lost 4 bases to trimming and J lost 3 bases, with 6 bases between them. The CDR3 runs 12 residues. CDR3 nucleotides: TGTGCCAGCAGTTTGGTTGACACTGAAGCTTTCTTT. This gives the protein CASSLVDTEAFF.

As DNA, the CDR3 is TGTGCCAGCTCACCGCAGGGAATAGCGGGAGGCGAGCAGTACTTC. Protein sequence: CASSPQGIAGGEQYF. The chain couples TRBV18 to TRBJ2-7, with 10 bases matching TRBD2. Trimming took 3 bases from V and 6 from J; bases not matched to a gene: 8. The CDR3 is 15 amino acids. Germline-derived CDR1 and CDR2 are KGHSH and LQKENI.

This CDR3 is CASSYLGTSGNEQYF. CDR3 bases: TGTGCCAGCAGTTACTTAGGGACTAGCGGGAACGAGCAGTACTTC. The chain is built from TRBV6-5 and TRBJ2-7; TRBD2 agrees at 13 bases. The CDR3 loop spans 15 amino acids. Germline V CDR1 and CDR2: MNHEY, SVGAGI. Trimming cost V 1 base and J 5 bases; bases outside gene matches: 2.

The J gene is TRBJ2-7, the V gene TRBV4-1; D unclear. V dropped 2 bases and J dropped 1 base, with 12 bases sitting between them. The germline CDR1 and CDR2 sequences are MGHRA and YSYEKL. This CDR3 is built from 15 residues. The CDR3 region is CASSQNPVGSYEQYF. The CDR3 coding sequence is TGCGCCAGCAGCCAAAATCCGGTCGGATCCTACGAGCAGTACTTC.

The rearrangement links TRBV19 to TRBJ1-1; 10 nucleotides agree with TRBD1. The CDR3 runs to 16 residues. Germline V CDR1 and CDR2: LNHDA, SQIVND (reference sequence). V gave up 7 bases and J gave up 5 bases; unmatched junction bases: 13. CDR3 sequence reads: CASKWGQGSLGTEAFF. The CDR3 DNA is TGTGCCAGTAAATGGGGACAGGGGTCCCTAGGGACTGAAGCTTTCTTT.

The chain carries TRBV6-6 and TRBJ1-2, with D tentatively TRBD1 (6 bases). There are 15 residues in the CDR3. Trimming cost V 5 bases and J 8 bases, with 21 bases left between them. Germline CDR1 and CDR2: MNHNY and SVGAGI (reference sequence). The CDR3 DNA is TGTGCCAGCAGTCTTACGGGGGGCCGCTTCTTAGGCTACACCTTC. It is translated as CASSLTGGRFLGYTF.